These 15 T cell receptor beta chains were sequenced from one sample in a study of shared clonotypes between healthy human individuals. Assay: immunoSEQ multiplex PCR; the TCRdb copy retains only in-frame clones and omits some. The sample includes fewer than 850,000 clones, about two thirds of them seen just once. Material: memory CD4+ T cells sorted from blood. Noted subset: CD45RA-negative fraction. These receptors originate from a woman younger than 45 in good health.

This clone has just a few counts. V gene TRBV27 combines with J gene TRBJ2-7, with a weak D call TRBD1 (6 bases). Germline lookup yields CDR1 MNHEY and CDR2 SMNVEV (reference sequence). This CDR3 has 14 amino acids. V dropped 3 bases and J dropped 1 base, with 10 bases sitting between them. CDR3 bases: TGTGCCAGCAGTTTCCCGGACAGTTCCTACGAGCAGTACTTC. Protein product: CASSFPDSSYEQYF.

The chain couples TRBV27 to TRBJ2-7, with a possible D match to TRBD1 (6 bases). The CDR3 is 15 residues long. V lost 5 bases and J 4 bases, leaving 18 bases between the germline ends. Germline V CDR1 and CDR2: MNHEY, SMNVEV (reference sequence). The CDR3 loop is CASSPTAQGRYEQYF. The CDR3 bases are TGTGCCAGCAGTCCAACTGCACAGGGTAGGTACGAGCAGTACTTC.

This clone has just a few counts. Other DNA sequences in the sample encode the same CDR3. The chain joins TRBV20-1 to TRBJ2-5; no reliable D call. Germline V gene lookup returns CDR1 DFQATT and CDR2 SNEGSKA (reference sequence). V lost 5 bases, J lost 4 bases, and 5 bases lay in between. The CDR3 is 10 residues long. CDR3 bases: TGCAGTGCTGTACGAGAGACCCAGTACTTC. Translated: CSAVRETQYF.

The rearrangement joins TRBV11-1 to TRBJ2-7; D is possibly TRBD2 (6 bases). V was trimmed by 4 bases and J by 2 bases, leaving 18 bases between them. Looked up from germline, CDR1 is SGHAT and CDR2 is FQDESV (reference sequence). The CDR3 consists of 16 residues. This CDR3 is CASSSFRERGTYEQYF. The CDR3 DNA sequence: TGTGCCAGCAGCTCATTCCGGGAGAGGGGTACCTACGAGCAGTACTTC.

This chain links TRBV18 with TRBJ2-1; TRBD2 aligns across 8 bases. CDR3 length: 16 residues. Germline V gene sequence: CDR1 KGHSH, CDR2 LQKENI. Trimming cost V 3 bases and J 4 bases; bases outside gene matches: 8. The CDR3 nucleotides are TGTGCCAGCTCACCCTCCGGGACTAGGGAATACAATGAGCAGTTCTTC. It translates to CASSPSGTREYNEQFF.

This sequence joins TRBV5-1 and TRBJ2-7, with 10 bases aligning to TRBD1. The germline V gene has CDR1 SGHRS and CDR2 YFSETQ. The CDR3 runs to 16 residues. V gave up 1 base and J gave up 3 bases; unmatched junction bases: 7. The CDR3 spells CASSLYSGQGNYEQYF. CDR3 coding DNA: TGCGCCAGCAGCTTGTACTCGGGACAGGGGAACTACGAGCAGTACTTC.

This clone was detected once. This sequence joins TRBV11-2 and TRBJ2-3, with D maybe TRBD1 (5 bases). Trimming removed 1 base from V and 5 bases from J, with 13 bases in between. The V gene's germline CDR1 is SGHAT and CDR2 FQNNGV. This CDR3 is built from 15 residues. For the CDR3, the DNA is TGTGCCAGCAGCTTAGTTAAGGGGCGAGGAGATACGCAGTATTTT. Amino acids: CASSLVKGRGDTQYF.

The J gene is TRBJ1-2, the V gene TRBV6-1, with TRBD1 matching 7 bases. The CDR3 spans 15 residues. The germline CDR1 and CDR2 sequences are MNHNS and SASEGT. J was trimmed by 2 bases and V by 2 bases; bases with no gene match: 5. The CDR3 nucleotides are TGTGCCAGCAGTGAACTCGGACAGGACAACTATGGCTACACCTTC. Translating gives CASSELGQDNYGYTF.

The chain employs TRBV19 and TRBJ2-7; tentatively, D is TRBD1 (5 bases). With 3 bases removed from V and 4 bases from J, the gap between germline ends came to 13 bases. Germline V CDR1 and CDR2: LNHDA, SQIVND (reference sequence). The CDR3 is made up of 14 amino acids. The CDR3 nucleotides are TGTGCCAGTAGTATGGGGCTAGGGGTATACGAGCAGTACTTC. It codes for CASSMGLGVYEQYF.

This sequence joins TRBV5-5 and TRBJ2-7, with D maybe TRBD1 (6 bases). The V gene lost 4 bases and the J gene lost 1 base, with 12 bases spanning the gap. CDR3 size: 14 residues. Germline CDR1 and CDR2: SGHKS and YYEKEE (reference sequence). The CDR3 DNA sequence: TGTGCCAGCAGCCCCGGACAGAGTTCCTACGAGCAGTACTTC. Its translation is CASSPGQSSYEQYF.

This clone was detected once. The rearrangement links TRBV9 to TRBJ1-3; D ambiguous. This CDR3 spans 15 amino acids. Germline lookup yields CDR1 SGDLS and CDR2 YYNGEE. Trimming removed 4 bases at V and 0 bases at J, with 11 bases between. CDR3 DNA: TGTGCCAGCAGCAGGACTGGGGACTCTGGAAACACCATATATTTT. Its protein product is CASSRTGDSGNTIYF.

The chain employs TRBV2 and TRBJ2-7; 9 nucleotides align to TRBD1. Germline CDR1 SNHLY, CDR2 FYNNEI. Trimming at V came to 7 bases and at J to 4 bases, leaving 14 bases not matched to a gene. This CDR3 spans 16 amino acids. The CDR3 region is CASTSPGQGGGYEQYF. The CDR3 bases are TGTGCCAGCACCTCCCCGGGACAGGGCGGAGGGTACGAGCAGTACTTC.

For this clone: A read error is the likely source, as a far larger clone sits one nucleotide away. This same CDR3 is encoded by further DNA sequences in the sample. This sequence joins TRBV7-2 and TRBJ2-1; 7 bases fit TRBD2. Trimming removed 5 bases from V and 1 base from J; junction bases left unmatched: 5. The V gene's germline CDR1 is SGHTA and CDR2 FQGNSA. The CDR3 length is 15 residues. CDR3 bases: TGTGCCAGCAGCCCCCAGCGGGATTCCTACAATGAGCAGTTCTTC. Protein sequence: CASSPQRDSYNEQFF.

In the case of this clone: Other nucleotide sequences from this sample produce the same CDR3. This chain links TRBV11-2 with TRBJ2-7; 7 nucleotides align to TRBD1. In germline, CDR1 is SGHAT, CDR2 FQNNGV. The CDR3 contains 14 residues. With V trimmed by 5 bases and J by 0 bases, 4 bases remained unmatched. This chain's CDR3 is CASSPRQGSYEQYF. The CDR3 nucleotides read TGTGCCAGCAGCCCACGACAGGGCTCCTACGAGCAGTACTTC.

This chain uses TRBV5-1 with TRBJ2-1; D gene unclear. CDR3 length equals 15 residues. Germline loops: CDR1 SGHRS, CDR2 YFSETQ. V lost 0 bases to trimming and J lost 4 bases, with 11 bases between them. Written as DNA, the CDR3 is TGCGCCAGCAGCTTGGCCGACTCCACTTACAATGAGCAGTTCTTC. Its protein is CASSLADSTYNEQFF.